The rows below give T cell receptor beta chains drawn from one sample of a study of T-cell reconstitution after alpha-beta-depleted transplantation in children. TCRdb called the PCR reads again in MiXCR, with one record for every CDR3 protein. The profile shows about 460,000 distinct CDR3 sequences, more than 9% of them singletons. Sequenced here: PBMCs, sampled before TCRalphabeta/CD19-depleted stem cell transplant. The receptors originated from a child aged 2 to 10 with inherited bone marrow failure, due to receive a stem cell transplant. Both conserved end residues are part of each CDR3. D genes are given only for firm matches. The size entry is marked missing in some rows and otherwise reads once, few, many or a size class.

d_call: TRBD2
j_call: TRBJ2-1
clone_size: many
v_call: TRBV27
cdr3_aa: CASSWTSGAYNEQFF
cdr3_nt: TGTGCCAGCAGTTGGACTAGCGGGGCTTACAATGAGCAGTTCTTC

d_call: -
j_call: TRBJ2-7
clone_size: many
v_call: TRBV7-8
cdr3_aa: CASSLVRQEIAYEQYF
cdr3_nt: TGTGCCAGCAGCTTAGTTCGACAGGAGATAGCTTACGAGCAGTACTTC

d_call: TRBD1
j_call: TRBJ2-6
clone_size: many
v_call: TRBV11-1
cdr3_aa: CASSTLDRARSGANVLTF
cdr3_nt: TGTGCCAGCAGCACGTTGGACAGGGCAAGATCTGGGGCCAACGTCCTGACTTTC

d_call: TRBD1
j_call: TRBJ1-2
clone_size: many
v_call: TRBV20-1
cdr3_aa: CSARDHSRGNSNYGYTF
cdr3_nt: TGCAGTGCTAGAGATCACAGCAGGGGGAACTCCAACTATGGCTACACCTTC

d_call: -
j_call: TRBJ1-1
clone_size: many
v_call: TRBV5-1
cdr3_aa: CASSILSGTEAFF
cdr3_nt: TGCGCCAGCAGCATCCTCAGTGGGACTGAAGCTTTCTTT

d_call: -
j_call: TRBJ1-3
clone_size: few
v_call: TRBV12-3/TRBV12-4
cdr3_aa: CASSATGGSGNTIYF
cdr3_nt: TGTGCCAGCAGTGCTACCGGGGGCTCTGGAAACACCATATATTTT

d_call: -
j_call: TRBJ2-7
clone_size: many
v_call: TRBV5-1
cdr3_aa: CASNPGTGYYEQYF
cdr3_nt: TGCGCCAGCAACCCAGGGACGGGTTACTACGAGCAGTACTTC

d_call: TRBD1
j_call: TRBJ1-4
clone_size: -
v_call: TRBV28
cdr3_aa: CASSTPGTGDEKLFF
cdr3_nt: TGTGCCAGCAGTACTCCCGGGACAGGGGACGAAAAACTGTTTTTT

d_call: -
j_call: TRBJ2-3
clone_size: many
v_call: TRBV10-2
cdr3_aa: CASSEVDSPSTDTQYF
cdr3_nt: TGCGCCAGCAGTGAGGTCGACAGTCCTAGCACAGATACGCAGTATTTT

d_call: -
j_call: TRBJ2-1
clone_size: -
v_call: TRBV14
cdr3_aa: CASSQPSGLYNEQFF
cdr3_nt: TGTGCCAGCAGCCAACCCTCCGGATTGTACAATGAGCAGTTCTTC

d_call: TRBD1
j_call: TRBJ2-2
clone_size: many
v_call: TRBV3-1
cdr3_aa: CASSSGTGGEFSGELFF
cdr3_nt: TGTGCCAGCAGCTCCGGGACAGGGGGCGAGTTTTCCGGGGAGCTGTTTTTT

d_call: -
j_call: TRBJ1-2
clone_size: few
v_call: TRBV27
cdr3_aa: CASSPDGFYGYTF
cdr3_nt: TGTGCCAGCAGTCCGGACGGCTTCTATGGCTACACCTTC

d_call: TRBD1
j_call: TRBJ1-1
clone_size: many
v_call: TRBV20-1
cdr3_aa: CSARAGGDTEAFF
cdr3_nt: TGCAGTGCTAGAGCAGGGGGGGACACTGAAGCTTTCTTT

d_call: -
j_call: TRBJ1-5
clone_size: many
v_call: TRBV27
cdr3_aa: CASSSRFSNQPQHF
cdr3_nt: TGTGCCAGCAGTTCGCGATTCAGCAATCAGCCCCAGCATTTT

d_call: -
j_call: TRBJ1-1
clone_size: many
v_call: TRBV20-1
cdr3_aa: CSAREDSYTEAFF
cdr3_nt: TGCAGTGCTAGAGAAGACAGTTACACTGAAGCTTTCTTT

d_call: -
j_call: TRBJ2-7
clone_size: many
v_call: TRBV5-4
cdr3_aa: CASSLGGASRYEQYF
cdr3_nt: TGTGCCAGCAGCTTGGGAGGGGCCAGTCGATACGAGCAGTACTTC

d_call: -
j_call: TRBJ2-5
clone_size: few
v_call: TRBV12-3/TRBV12-4
cdr3_aa: CASSLSPRDQTQYF
cdr3_nt: TGTGCCAGCAGTTTATCTCCCAGGGATCAGACCCAGTACTTC

d_call: TRBD2
j_call: TRBJ2-1
clone_size: once
v_call: TRBV7-2
cdr3_aa: CASSLTSGVYDEQFF
cdr3_nt: TGTGCCAGCAGCTTAACTAGCGGGGTTTACGATGAGCAGTTCTTC

d_call: -
j_call: TRBJ1-1
clone_size: many
v_call: TRBV20-1
cdr3_aa: CSARDLTEAFF
cdr3_nt: TGCAGTGCTAGAGATCTAACTGAAGCTTTCTTT

d_call: TRBD2
j_call: TRBJ2-1
clone_size: many
v_call: TRBV29-1
cdr3_aa: CSVESLTLASYNEQFF
cdr3_nt: TGCAGCGTTGAGAGTTTAACACTAGCGTCTTACAATGAGCAGTTCTTC

d_call: TRBD2
j_call: TRBJ2-1
clone_size: many
v_call: TRBV6-4
cdr3_aa: CASSRLAGPYNEQFF
cdr3_nt: TGTGCCAGCAGTCGACTAGCGGGCCCCTACAATGAGCAGTTCTTC

d_call: TRBD2
j_call: TRBJ2-1
clone_size: few
v_call: TRBV7-7
cdr3_aa: CASSPQAGETYNEQFF
cdr3_nt: TGTGCCAGCAGCCCCCAAGCGGGAGAGACTTACAATGAGCAGTTCTTC

d_call: -
j_call: TRBJ2-7
clone_size: -
v_call: TRBV20-1
cdr3_aa: CSARDPQAPSYEQYF
cdr3_nt: TGCAGTGCTAGAGATCCCCAGGCCCCCTCCTACGAGCAGTACTTC

d_call: -
j_call: TRBJ2-1
clone_size: -
v_call: TRBV20-1
cdr3_aa: CCASPPRLGLLNEQFF
cdr3_nt: TGCTGTGCTAGCCCGCCTAGATTAGGGTTGTTAAATGAGCAGTTCTTC

d_call: TRBD2
j_call: TRBJ2-4
clone_size: few
v_call: TRBV20-1
cdr3_aa: CSAYSRETAKNIQYF
cdr3_nt: TGCAGTGCCTACTCGCGGGAGACCGCCAAAAACATTCAGTACTTC

d_call: -
j_call: TRBJ2-7
clone_size: many
v_call: TRBV5-5
cdr3_aa: CASSLAPRAGGGEQYF
cdr3_nt: TGTGCCAGCAGCTTGGCCCCCCGGGCAGGGGGAGGCGAGCAGTACTTC

d_call: TRBD2
j_call: TRBJ2-1
clone_size: -
v_call: TRBV20-1
cdr3_aa: CSAQTSGRAIEQFF
cdr3_nt: TGCAGTGCTCAGACTAGCGGGAGGGCCATTGAGCAGTTCTTC

d_call: -
j_call: TRBJ1-5
clone_size: -
v_call: TRBV6-2/TRBV6-3
cdr3_aa: CASNRAEPSNQPQHF
cdr3_nt: TGTGCCAGCAACAGAGCAGAACCTAGCAATCAGCCCCAGCATTTT

d_call: TRBD2
j_call: TRBJ2-2
clone_size: many
v_call: TRBV29-1
cdr3_aa: CSVVGGRAGYTGELFF
cdr3_nt: TGCAGCGTTGTAGGAGGGAGGGCCGGGTACACCGGGGAGCTGTTTTTT

d_call: -
j_call: TRBJ2-1
clone_size: many
v_call: TRBV5-1
cdr3_aa: CASSLTLAHLYNEQFF
cdr3_nt: TGCGCCAGCAGCTTGACGCTAGCTCACTTGTACAATGAGCAGTTCTTC

d_call: -
j_call: TRBJ2-3
clone_size: many
v_call: TRBV7-2
cdr3_aa: CASSQSVTSTDTQYF
cdr3_nt: TGTGCCAGCAGCCAAAGCGTGACTAGCACAGATACGCAGTATTTT

d_call: TRBD1
j_call: TRBJ2-5
clone_size: few
v_call: TRBV20-1
cdr3_aa: CSARDRGLGTQYF
cdr3_nt: TGCAGTGCTAGGGACAGGGGGCTGGGGACCCAGTACTTC

d_call: -
j_call: TRBJ1-2
clone_size: -
v_call: TRBV29-1
cdr3_aa: CTTRYIDGGYTF
cdr3_nt: TGCACTACCAGGTACATTGACGGTGGCTACACCTTC

d_call: -
j_call: TRBJ1-5
clone_size: few
v_call: TRBV6-2/TRBV6-3
cdr3_aa: CASSYGHLGNQPQHF
cdr3_nt: TGTGCCAGCAGTTACGGGCATTTGGGCAATCAGCCCCAGCATTTT

d_call: -
j_call: TRBJ1-1
clone_size: few
v_call: TRBV5-1
cdr3_aa: CASRSGIGKGTEAFF
cdr3_nt: TGCGCCAGCAGATCCGGAATCGGAAAGGGAACTGAAGCTTTCTTT

d_call: -
j_call: TRBJ1-2
clone_size: many
v_call: TRBV27
cdr3_aa: CASSLLGRSNYGYTF
cdr3_nt: TGTGCCAGCAGTTTACTAGGGCGTTCTAACTATGGCTACACCTTC

d_call: TRBD2
j_call: TRBJ2-5
clone_size: many
v_call: TRBV20-1
cdr3_aa: CSAALLAGGQETQYF
cdr3_nt: TGCAGTGCGGCATTACTAGCGGGAGGGCAAGAGACCCAGTACTTC

d_call: -
j_call: TRBJ2-5
clone_size: -
v_call: TRBV12-3/TRBV12-4
cdr3_aa: CASSLYIQETQYF
cdr3_nt: TGTGCCAGCAGTTTATATATACAAGAGACCCAGTACTTC

d_call: -
j_call: TRBJ2-2
clone_size: -
v_call: TRBV24-1
cdr3_aa: CATSDLDGLYTGELFF
cdr3_nt: TGTGCCACCAGTGATTTGGACGGGTTATACACCGGGGAGCTGTTTTTT